These T cell receptor beta chains were read from a single sample in a study of OX40 agonist ivuxolimab in advanced cancers. Measured with immunoSEQ multiplex PCR; TCRdb has only the in-frame clones, and not every one. The sample includes more than 75,000 clones, approximately 90% of them seen just once. The sample was CD4+ or CD8+ T cells sorted from blood, taken in a trial of the OX40 agonist ivuxolimab. The receptors come from an adult with an advanced solid tumor such as melanoma, head and neck, liver or kidney cancer. CDR3s include the opening cysteine and the closing phenylalanine or tryptophan.

J,V,CDR3
TRBJ2-7,TRBV15,CATGLYHEQYF
TRBJ2-7,TRBV19,CASTPRPSSYEQYF
TRBJ2-7,TRBV2,CASSDPGGASYEQYF
TRBJ2-7,TRBV7-9,CASSLAKGLKGGEQYF
TRBJ2-2,TRBV7-6,CASSLEVGQGAGELFF
TRBJ1-1,TRBV18,CASSPPARGRGTEAFF
TRBJ2-5,TRBV2,CASSEMAGGIQETQYF
TRBJ2-1,TRBV11-3,CASSRTTGTSYNEQFF
TRBJ1-1,TRBV5-6,CASSQTVNTEAFF
TRBJ2-1,TRBV7-9,CASSKSGGDYNEQFF
TRBJ1-2,TRBV6-6,CASSPRGPGYGYTF
NA,TRBV5-6,CASSWYLGREAVEQYF
TRBJ2-1,TRBV5-1,CASSYRGTGGNNEQFF
TRBJ1-3,TRBV6-5,CASSYTGRPGDTIYF
TRBJ1-4,TRBV6-5,CASSKRQGINEKLFF
TRBJ2-1,TRBV9,CARAYSGTSGNRMKNEQFF
TRBJ1-2,TRBV5-1,CASRPGGNYGYTF
TRBJ2-3,TRBV5-6,CASSLTQSLTDTQYF
TRBJ1-6,TRBV5-6,CASTDYRATSYNSPLHF
TRBJ2-7,TRBV7-2,CASSLFLSDEQYF
TRBJ2-7,TRBV6-6,CASSYSSGDFVQYF
TRBJ2-5,TRBV2,CASSDRRGGQETQYF
TRBJ1-6,TRBV18,CASSRQTNSPLHF
TRBJ1-4,TRBV30,CAWRETGANEKLFF
TRBJ2-1,TRBV6-4,CASSDSRLGVF
TRBJ1-2,TRBV6-5,CASRGDRGYYGYTF
TRBJ1-1,TRBV4-3,CASSQGFGAATEAFF
TRBJ1-2,TRBV27,CASRRTGGLGYGYTF
TRBJ1-4,TRBV25-1,CASSPGQGKGNEKLFF
TRBJ1-2,TRBV2,CASRGGQEGLYGYTF
TRBJ1-3,TRBV28,CASSLVFDTIYF
TRBJ2-1,TRBV18,CASSPSYAVYNEQFF
TRBJ2-7,TRBV4-1,CASSQAKDYEQYF
TRBJ1-5,TRBV19,CASTNRIGQPQHF
TRBJ2-4,TRBV5-4,CASSLEESPKNIQYF
TRBJ2-7,TRBV5-3,CARSLYEQYF
TRBJ2-2,TRBV4-3,CASSQETGGDTGELFF
TRBJ1-1,TRBV27,CASSLSPGQGAFTEAFF
TRBJ1-4,TRBV6-1,CASTPGQGKLFF
TRBJ1-6,TRBV5-1,CASSTGGQNSPLHF
TRBJ1-1,TRBV27,CASRQGAITEAFF